These 25 T cell receptor beta chains were sequenced from one sample in a study of T cells in women clearing cervical HPV infection. Profiled with immunoSEQ multiplex PCR; TCRdb holds only in-frame clones, not every one. This listing includes 25,000 to 30,000 clones. Sequencing was done on a sample of blood buffy coat. These receptors originate from a woman aged 18 to 75 with a cervical HPV16 infection that either progressed to CIN3+ or cleared (not recorded which).

The CDR3 here is CASSRAGGGQYF. Partial CDR3 DNA: TGTGCCAGTAGTAGGGCAGGGGGCGGT. The genes are TRBV19 and TRBJ2-4; 8 nucleotides match TRBD1. The CDR3 extends 3 residues past the end of the read, so its final part is completed from the germline J gene. This CDR3 has 12 amino acids. Germline-derived CDR1 and CDR2 are LNHDA and SQIVND (reference sequence).

In regard to this clone: The CDR3 end is not reached by the read, which stops 3 residues before it; the germline J gene fills it in. The chain employs TRBV5-1 and TRBJ2-7; the match to TRBD2 covers 12 bases. Trimming took 4 bases from V and 5 from J; bases not matched to a gene: 16. CDR1 is SGHRS, CDR2 YFSETQ, per germline. The CDR3 loop spans 18 amino acids. The CDR3 reads CASSLTALAGGPRDEQYF. CDR3 DNA (partial): TGCGCCAGCAGCCTCACAGCACTAGCGGGAGGCCCACGAGACGAG.

As concerns this clone: The read is 3 residues too short to cover the CDR3 end, so that end is filled in from the germline J gene. The gene calls are TRBV11-3 and TRBJ2-5; TRBD1 agrees at 7 bases. Germline trimming cut 5 bases from V and 1 base from J; bases unmatched to any gene: 7. The CDR3 is 15 amino acids. Germline V gene data show CDR1 as SGHNT and CDR2 as YENEEA. CDR3 DNA, as far as it was read: TGTGCCAGCAGCATCGGACAGGCCGTCCAAGAGACC. It codes for CASSIGQAVQET. The whole CDR3 sequence reads CASSIGQAVQETQYF.

Judged by frequency, this clone is medium-sized. The read halts 3 residues ahead of the CDR3 end, with the missing end drawn from the germline J gene. The genes are TRBV18 and TRBJ2-1, with a possible D match to TRBD1 (7 bases). Per the germline V gene, CDR1 is KGHSH and CDR2 is LQKENI. V was pared by 1 base and J by 6 bases, with 10 bases between. The CDR3 sequence is 14 residues long. CDR3 DNA (partial): TGTGCCAGCTCACCACAGCAGGGGGGCAATGAG. Its translation: CASSPQQGGNE. The whole CDR3 sequence is CASSPQQGGNEQFF.

Remarks on this clone: The read terminates 3 residues before the CDR3 end, so the remaining end is supplied by the germline J gene. V gene TRBV19 combines with J gene TRBJ2-5; possibly TRBD1 for D (5 bases). The CDR3 is made up of 14 amino acids. Trimming left V 2 bases short and J 5 bases short, with 12 bases between. Germline CDR1 reads LNHDA; CDR2 reads SQIVND (reference sequence). CDR3: CASSIRAGRETQYF. CDR3 DNA, as far as it was read: TGTGCCAGTAGTATAAGGGCAGGGCGGGAGACC.

As regards this clone: The CDR3 goes on 3 residues after the read ends, and that part is filled in from the germline J gene. The chain recombines TRBV29-1 with TRBJ1-5; D may be TRBD1 (5 bases). Trimming left V 4 bases short and J 1 base short, with 5 bases between. This CDR3 has 12 residues. Looked up from germline, CDR1 is SQVTM and CDR2 is ANQGSEA. The CDR3 protein is CSVGGSNQPQHF. The CDR3 DNA, read in part, is TGCAGCGTTGGGGGCAGCAATCAGCCC.

Turning to this clone: Read sequence stops 3 residues before the CDR3 end, and the germline J gene provides the missing end. The rearrangement uses TRBV6-2 or TRBV6-3 and TRBJ2-2; 9 bases are shared with TRBD2. Germline V gene sequence: CDR1 MNHEY, CDR2 SVGEGT. V shed 8 bases and J 0 bases; nucleotides not matched to a gene: 7. This CDR3 contains 16 residues. The sequenced part of the CDR3 DNA is TGTGCCAGCGTAAAAATAGCGGGAGCGAACACCGGGGAG. Translating it yields CASVKIAGANTGE. The whole CDR3 sequence is CASVKIAGANTGELFF.

On this clone: The CDR3 goes on 3 residues after the read ends, and that part is filled in from the germline J gene. The sample carries other DNA sequences with the same CDR3. The J gene is TRBJ2-7, the V gene TRBV13; D may be TRBD1 or TRBD2 (6 bases each). CDR3 size: 15 residues. V lost 6 bases and J 6 bases, leaving 21 bases between the germline ends. The germline CDR1 and CDR2 sequences are PRHDT and FYEKMQ (reference sequence). The chain's CDR3 is CASSPGGQGLGEQYF. CDR3 bases read: TGTGCCAGCAGTCCAGGAGGGCAGGGGCTGGGCGAG. Full variable domain (missing parts from reference TRBV13 and TRBJ2-7): AAGVIQSPRHLIKEKRETATLKCYPIPRHDTVYWYQQGPGQDPQFLISFYEKMQSDKGSIPDRFSAQQFSDYHSELNMSSLELGDSALYFCASSPGGQGLGEQYFGPGTRLTVT.

In regard to this clone: With the read ending 3 residues before the CDR3 end, the germline J gene is used to fill in that end. The J gene is TRBJ1-4, the V gene TRBV19; possible D gene TRBD1, 6 bases. Between the trimmed V and J ends, which lost 6 bases and 4 bases, there was a span of 12 bases. This CDR3 region has 14 residues. CDR1 is LNHDA and CDR2 is SQIVND in the germline V gene (reference sequence). CDR3 bases read: TGTGCCAGTAGGACTACAGGGCTTAATGAAAAA. This gives the protein CASRTTGLNEK. The full CDR3 protein reads CASRTTGLNEKLFF.

In terms of frequency, this clone is medium-sized. The CDR3 end falls 3 residues outside the read, so it is completed with the germline J gene. The chain uses TRBV19 and TRBJ1-2, with 12 bases matching TRBD1. The germline CDR1 and CDR2 sequences are LNHDA and SQIVND (reference sequence). The CDR3 runs to 14 residues. CDR3 DNA (partial): TGTGCCAGTAACCCGGGACAGGGGGCCTTCGGC. Translation gives CASNPGQGAFG. The full CDR3 sequence reads CASNPGQGAFGYTF.

In the case of this clone: The read terminates 3 residues ahead of where the CDR3 ends, so the germline J gene completes it. V usage is TRBV5-1 and J usage is TRBJ2-1; 12 bases are shared with TRBD2. V lost 2 bases and J lost 6; bases outside the gene matches: 6. The CDR3 contains 16 residues. CDR1 and CDR2 from the germline V gene are SGHRS and YFSETQ. The sequenced part of the CDR3 DNA is TGCGCCAGCAGCTTATCCCTAGCGGGAGGGGGCAATGAG. It yields the protein CASSLSLAGGGNE. The entire CDR3 protein reads CASSLSLAGGGNEQFF.

Turning to this clone: With the read ending 3 residues before the CDR3 end, the germline J gene is used to fill in that end. The rearrangement joins TRBV18 to TRBJ2-5, with D possibly being TRBD1 (6 bases). V lost 1 base and J lost 4, with 13 bases in between. Germline CDR1 KGHSH, CDR2 LQKENI. This CDR3 region has 15 residues. CDR3 sequence reads: CASSPQGRGAETQYF. The DNA read from the CDR3 is TGTGCCAGCTCACCACAGGGCAGGGGCGCAGAGACC.

A note on this clone: With the read ending 3 residues before the CDR3 end, the germline J gene is used to fill in that end. V usage is TRBV28 and J usage is TRBJ2-2; D remains ambiguous. Per germline, CDR1 MDHEN and CDR2 SYDVKM. Trimming took off 5 bases at V and 3 bases at J, with 4 bases between the two ends. The CDR3 has 12 amino acids. The CDR3: CASSPYTGELFF. The sequenced CDR3 bases are TGTGCCAGCAGTCCGTACACCGGGGAG.

A remark on this clone: With the read ending 3 residues before the CDR3 end, the germline J gene is used to fill in that end. The V call is TRBV11-3, the J call TRBJ1-2; perhaps TRBD1 as D (6 bases). The germline V gene encodes CDR1 SGHNT and CDR2 YENEEA. The V and J ends lost 4 bases and 5 bases respectively, with 14 bases between them. CDR3 size: 14 residues. The CDR3 loop is CASSWGRGAYGYTF. The sequenced CDR3 bases are TGTGCCAGCAGCTGGGGACGGGGGGCGTATGGC. Full variable domain (outside the CDR3, taken from reference TRBV11-3 and TRBJ1-2): EAGVVQSPRYKIIEKKQPVAFWCNPISGHNTLYWYLQNLGQGPELLIRYENEEAVDDSQLPKDRFSAERLKGVDSTLKIQPAELGDSAVYLCASSWGRGAYGYTFGSGTRLTVV.

About this clone: The read terminates 3 residues before the CDR3 end, so the remaining end is supplied by the germline J gene. This chain links TRBV2 with TRBJ2-7; the match to TRBD2 covers 12 bases. The germline CDR1 and CDR2 sequences are SNHLY and FYNNEI. The CDR3 sequence is 16 residues long. The J segment lost 4 bases and the V segment lost 7 bases, leaving 11 bases of the junction unmatched. The chain's CDR3 is CASIQGPSGGVYEQYF. The sequenced CDR3 bases are TGTGCCAGCATTCAGGGGCCTAGCGGGGGGGTGTACGAG.

As regards this clone: Read coverage stops 3 residues before the CDR3 terminus; the germline J gene supplies the remainder. The same CDR3 can be traced to other DNA sequences in this sample. The chain uses TRBV7-3 and TRBJ2-3, with D unresolved. Germline values: CDR1 SGHTA, CDR2 FQGTGA. This CDR3 region has 13 residues. Trimming removed 1 base from V and 6 bases from J, with 8 bases in between. CDR3 residues: CASSLSSLDTQYF. The DNA read from the CDR3 is TGTGCCAGCAGCTTAAGTAGTCTTGATACG. Looking up the rest from reference TRBV7-3 and TRBJ2-3 gives the full variable domain: GAGVSQTPSNKVTEKGKYVELRCDPISGHTALYWYRQSLGQGPEFLIYFQGTGAADDSGLPNDRFFAVRPEGSVSTLKIQRTERGDSAVYLCASSLSSLDTQYFGPGTRLTVL.

To note about this clone: The read comes to an end 3 residues before the CDR3 does, leaving the germline J gene to fill in the end. The gene calls are TRBV13 and TRBJ2-3; 11 bases match TRBD2. The CDR3 is made up of 20 amino acids. Trimming at V came to 5 bases and at J to 2 bases, leaving 18 bases not matched to a gene. The V gene's germline CDR1 is PRHDT and CDR2 FYEKMQ (reference sequence). This CDR3 is CASSETLAGGLAQDTDTQYF. CDR3 DNA, as far as it was read: TGTGCCAGCAGCGAGACTCTAGCGGGAGGCCTGGCTCAAGACACAGATACG.

Concerning this clone itself: The read terminates 3 residues before the CDR3 end, so the remaining end is supplied by the germline J gene. This chain uses TRBV19 with TRBJ1-3; no clear D gene. Trimming stripped 3 bases from V and 0 bases from J, with 9 bases between. Germline V CDR1 and CDR2: LNHDA, SQIVND (reference sequence). There are 15 residues in the CDR3. The part of the CDR3 DNA that was read is TGTGCCAGTAGTATGTCACTTCTCTCTGGAAACACC. This codes for CASSMSLLSGNT. The whole CDR3 is CASSMSLLSGNTIYF.

Turning to this clone: The observed sequence ends 3 residues before the CDR3 terminus, with the missing tail filled in from the germline J gene. This chain uses TRBV7-9 with TRBJ1-2; D ambiguous. Germline CDR1 and CDR2: SEHNR and FQNEAQ (reference sequence). The CDR3 runs to 13 residues. The CDR3: CASSSSVVYDYTF. The CDR3 DNA, read in part, is TGTGCCAGCAGTTCCTCCGTCGTCTACGAC.

Of note for this clone: This CDR3 is also generated by other DNA sequences in the sample. Partial CDR3 DNA: TGTGCCTGGAGTCCGGGGGGTGCGAACACC. Residues: CAWSPGGANT. The CDR3 as a whole reads CAWSPGGANTIYF. V and J are TRBV30 and TRBJ1-3; D possibly corresponds to TRBD1 (5 bases). Read coverage stops 3 residues before the CDR3 terminus; the germline J gene supplies the remainder. This CDR3 region has 13 residues. Trimming pared 2 bases from V and 7 bases from J, leaving 12 bases between. Germline lookup yields CDR1 GTSNPN and CDR2 SVGIG (reference sequence).

Concerning this clone itself: The read gets to within 3 residues of the CDR3 end, and the germline J gene fills in the rest. The chain joins TRBV7-9 to TRBJ2-5, with D uncertain. The length of the CDR3 is 14 residues. The V and J ends lost 1 base and 5 bases respectively, with 11 bases between them. The germline V gene has CDR1 SEHNR and CDR2 FQNEAQ (reference sequence). The part of the CDR3 DNA that was read is TGTGCCAGCAGCTTAGGCCTTACCGGGGAGACC. Protein sequence: CASSLGLTGET. The full CDR3 sequence reads CASSLGLTGETQYF.

CDR3 protein: CASSGAGGPREQYF. The sequenced CDR3 bases are TGTGCCAGCAGCGGAGCGGGAGGGCCTCGCGAG. The chain employs TRBV7-2 and TRBJ2-7, with 10 bases that match TRBD2. The read comes to an end 3 residues before the CDR3 does, leaving the germline J gene to fill in the end. V shed 5 bases, J shed 6 bases, and the junction held 7 bases outside the gene matches. The CDR3 covers 14 residues. Germline lookup yields CDR1 SGHTA and CDR2 FQGNSA.

A remark on this clone: The read falls 3 residues short of the CDR3 end, and the missing part is taken from the germline J gene. The chain is built from TRBV19 and TRBJ2-3; 11 nucleotides agree with TRBD2. Germline assignment: CDR1 LNHDA and CDR2 SQIVND (reference sequence). CDR3 length equals 17 residues. The chain's CDR3 is CASTDSGRGFRVRTQYF. The DNA read from the CDR3 is TGTGCCAGTACCGATAGCGGGAGGGGATTCCGGGTCCGCACG.

Comments on this clone: Coverage ceases 3 residues before the CDR3 finishes, and the germline J gene fills in the end. The chain is built from TRBV20-1 and TRBJ1-4; D remains unclear. Trimming removed 5 bases at V and 4 bases at J, with 14 bases between. The CDR3 runs to 14 residues. Germline V gene lookup returns CDR1 DFQATT and CDR2 SNEGSKA (reference sequence). CDR3 bases read: TGCAGTGCTGGCCCTGGGCGTATTAATGAAAAA. It specifies CSAGPGRINEK. Given in full, the CDR3 is CSAGPGRINEKLFF.

As regards this clone: The CDR3 end is not reached by the read, which stops 3 residues before it; the germline J gene fills it in. V and J are TRBV10-2 and TRBJ2-3, with 7 bases matching TRBD1. Germline values: CDR1 WSHSY, CDR2 SAAADI. CDR3 size: 18 residues. V shed 3 bases, J shed 0 bases, and the junction held 12 bases outside the gene matches. CDR3 DNA (partial): TGCGCCAGCAGTGACCCGGGACAGCCAAAAACTAGCACAGATACG. Its translation is CASSDPGQPKTSTDT. The full-length CDR3 reads as CASSDPGQPKTSTDTQYF.